These 25 T cell receptor beta chains came from one sample sequenced in a study of shared clonotypes between healthy human individuals. Assay: immunoSEQ multiplex PCR; the TCRdb copy retains only in-frame clones and omits some. The sample lists a few hundred thousand clones, about 96% seen once, with about 0.32% in the top ten. The specimen sequenced was memory CD8+ T cells sorted from blood. Noted subset: CD45RO+ cells pooled with CCR7-negative TemRA cells. These receptors were collected from a man aged 30 to 45 in good health.

V usage is TRBV18 and J usage is TRBJ1-5, with TRBD1 identical over 7 bases. Trimming at V came to 5 bases and at J to 7 bases, leaving 5 bases not matched to a gene. CDR3 length: 13 amino acids. Germline V gene lookup returns CDR1 KGHSH and CDR2 LQKENI. CDR3 sequence (DNA): TGTGCCAGCTCAGGTGACAGGGAACAGCCCCAGCATTTT. Encoded protein: CASSGDREQPQHF.

The chain links TRBV30 to TRBJ2-2; the D gene is possibly TRBD2 (7 bases). The CDR3 sequence is 14 residues long. Germline loops: CDR1 GTSNPN, CDR2 SVGIG (reference sequence). Trimming took 8 bases from V and 5 from J, leaving 18 bases between them. The CDR3 reads CAGGAGVRTGELFF. CDR3 DNA: TGTGCCGGGGGGGCGGGAGTGCGTACCGGGGAGCTGTTTTTT. Together with reference TRBV30 and TRBJ2-2, the CDR3 gives the full variable domain: SQTIHQWPATLVQPVGSPLSLECTVEGTSNPNLYWYRQAAGRGLQLLFYSVGIGQISSEVPQNLSASRPQDRQFILSSKKLLLSDSGFYLCAGGAGVRTGELFFGEGSRLTVL.

V is TRBV7-8 and J is TRBJ1-5, with D tentatively TRBD1 (5 bases). The length of the CDR3 is 16 residues. Germline assignment: CDR1 SGHVS and CDR2 FQNEAQ. Trimming removed 0 bases at V and 4 bases at J, with 13 bases between. Here the CDR3 DNA reads TGTGCCAGCAGCTTAGCTCTCTCAGGGTCTAATCAGCCCCAGCATTTT. Protein sequence: CASSLALSGSNQPQHF.

The J gene is TRBJ2-1, the V gene TRBV28; TRBD2 matches 9 bases. Germline CDR1 MDHEN, CDR2 SYDVKM. This CDR3 is built from 12 residues. V shed 1 base and J 12 bases; nucleotides not matched to a gene: 1. CDR3 sequence: CASSLSAGGQFF. CDR3 DNA sequence: TGTGCCAGCAGTTTATCAGCGGGAGGGCAGTTCTTC.

The chain links TRBV15 to TRBJ2-7; D gene unclear. V gave up 1 base and J gave up 2 bases, with 12 bases separating them. CDR1 is LNHNV, CDR2 YYDKDF, per germline (reference sequence). There are 15 residues in the CDR3. The CDR3 DNA sequence: TGTGCCACCAGCAGAGCAGTTGGGATAGCCTACGAGCAGTACTTC. This sequence encodes CATSRAVGIAYEQYF.

This chain links TRBV9 with TRBJ2-2; D gene uncertain. The length of the CDR3 is 13 residues. The V end lost 4 bases, the J end lost 9 bases, and 13 bases lay between the germline ends. Germline loops: CDR1 SGDLS, CDR2 YYNGEE. The CDR3 protein is CASSSSDRRELFF. The CDR3 DNA reads TGTGCCAGCAGCTCTTCGGATCGTAGGGAGCTGTTTTTT. Filled out from reference TRBV9 and TRBJ2-2, the complete variable domain reads DSGVTQTPKHLITATGQRVTLRCSPRSGDLSVYWYQQSLDQGLQFLIQYYNGEERAKGNILERFSAQQFPDLHSELNLSSLELGDSALYFCASSSSDRRELFFGEGSRLTVL.

The V and J genes are TRBV4-1 and TRBJ2-7, with D perhaps matching TRBD1 or TRBD2 (5 bases each). The V gene lost 4 bases and the J gene lost 4 bases, with 17 bases spanning the gap. The CDR3 totals 15 residues. Germline V gives CDR1 MGHRA, CDR2 YSYEKL. This CDR3 reads CASSLARGGVYEQYF. As DNA, the CDR3 is TGCGCCAGCAGCCTCGCGAGGGGTGGGGTTTACGAGCAGTACTTC.

The V and J genes are TRBV6-1 and TRBJ1-3; TRBD1 might be the D (5 bases). The CDR3 is made up of 14 amino acids. Per the germline V gene, CDR1 is MNHNS and CDR2 is SASEGT. V was pared by 6 bases and J by 0 bases, with 9 bases between. For the CDR3, the DNA is TGTGCCAGCAGGGCAGGGATCTCTGGAAACACCATATATTTT. This encodes CASRAGISGNTIYF.

The rearrangement links TRBV7-2 to TRBJ1-1; D unclear. The germline V gene has CDR1 SGHTA and CDR2 FQGNSA. V gave up 1 base and J gave up 5 bases, with 8 bases separating them. CDR3 length equals 13 residues. CDR3 bases: TGTGCCAGCAGCTTAGGAGGTCCTACTGAAGCTTTCTTT. Its translation is CASSLGGPTEAFF.

This chain uses TRBV5-1 with TRBJ2-7; weak D call: TRBD2 (6 bases). V gave up 3 bases and J gave up 4 bases, with 17 bases separating them. CDR3 length equals 15 residues. Germline assignment: CDR1 SGHRS and CDR2 YFSETQ. The CDR3 protein is CASSSSGLSVYEQYF. CDR3 nucleotide sequence: TGCGCCAGCAGCTCGAGCGGACTAAGCGTTTACGAGCAGTACTTC. The variable domain in full, completed from reference TRBV5-1 and TRBJ2-7, reads KAGVTQTPRYLIKTRGQQVTLSCSPISGHRSVSWYQQTPGQGLQFLFEYFSETQRNKGNFPGRFSGRQFSNSRSEMNVSTLELGDSALYLCASSSSGLSVYEQYFGPGTRLTVT.

Here the CDR3 reads CASSLRFAAPTGNTIYF. The DNA for the CDR3 is TGTGCCAGCAGCTTACGTTTTGCGGCGCCCACTGGAAACACCATATATTTT. The V gene is TRBV7-2, the J gene TRBJ1-3, with D unresolved. The CDR3 totals 17 residues. Trimming took off 2 bases at V and 2 bases at J, with 16 bases between the two ends. Germline lookup yields CDR1 SGHTA and CDR2 FQGNSA.

The chain employs TRBV6-1 and TRBJ2-7; D is ambiguous. The CDR3 is 14 residues long. The V gene's germline CDR1 is MNHNS and CDR2 SASEGT. Trimming took 0 bases from V and 0 from J, leaving 6 bases between them. CDR3 DNA: TGTGCCAGCAGTGAAGCCGGGTTCTCCTACGAGCAGTACTTC. This translates into CASSEAGFSYEQYF.

This clone was detected only once. This sequence joins TRBV10-3 and TRBJ2-5, with 9 bases matching TRBD1. Germline V gene sequence: CDR1 ENHRY, CDR2 SYGVKD. Trimming at V came to 5 bases and at J to 4 bases, leaving 8 bases not matched to a gene. CDR3 length equals 15 residues. The CDR3 spells CAISRGTGLVETQYF. CDR3 nucleotide sequence: TGTGCCATCAGTAGGGGGACAGGGTTGGTAGAGACCCAGTACTTC.

The chain combines TRBV10-2 with TRBJ2-3; D is undetermined. The CDR3 totals 14 residues. Trimming left V 8 bases short and J 0 bases short, with 12 bases between. Per germline, CDR1 WSHSY and CDR2 SAAADI. The CDR3 sequence: CASPRLTSTDTQYF. Written as DNA, the CDR3 is TGCGCCAGCCCCCGGCTAACAAGCACAGATACGCAGTATTTT.

The V and J genes are TRBV28 and TRBJ1-5; TRBD1 is a possible D gene (5 bases). This CDR3 is 15 amino acids long. Germline V gives CDR1 MDHEN, CDR2 SYDVKM. V lost 7 bases, J lost 0 bases, and 13 bases lay in between. For the CDR3, the DNA is TGTGCCAGCAAGCCGACAGCCTATAGCAATCAGCCCCAGCATTTT. It encodes CASKPTAYSNQPQHF. The full variable domain, its missing parts supplied by reference TRBV28 and TRBJ1-5, is DVKVTQSSRYLVKRTGEKVFLECVQDMDHENMFWYRQDPGLGLRLIYFSYDVKMKEKGDIPEGYSVSREKKERFSLILESASTNQTSMYLCASKPTAYSNQPQHFGDGTRLSIL.

The rearrangement joins TRBV27 to TRBJ2-7; possible D gene TRBD2, 6 bases. This CDR3 spans 16 amino acids. CDR1 is MNHEY and CDR2 is SMNVEV in the germline V gene (reference sequence). With 10 bases removed from V and 5 bases from J, the gap between germline ends came to 27 bases. CDR3 amino acids: CATILRDSPESHEQYF. CDR3 sequence (DNA): TGTGCCACCATTCTACGGGACTCCCCTGAGTCCCACGAGCAGTACTTC.

The chain couples TRBV28 to TRBJ1-2; TRBD1 is a possible D gene (5 bases). Germline V gene lookup returns CDR1 MDHEN and CDR2 SYDVKM. V lost 1 base, J lost 8 bases, and 14 bases lay in between. CDR3 size: 14 residues. The chain's CDR3 is CASSLSARDWGYTF. DNA for the CDR3: TGTGCCAGCAGTTTATCGGCCAGGGATTGGGGCTACACCTTC.

J is TRBJ2-7 and V is TRBV10-1; D may be TRBD2 (5 bases). This CDR3 spans 18 amino acids. The V gene's germline CDR1 is WNHNN and CDR2 SYGVQD (reference sequence). With 4 bases removed from V and 3 bases from J, the gap between germline ends came to 25 bases. The CDR3 spells CASSGPGSQGRKFYEQYF. CDR3 nucleotides: TGCGCCAGCAGTGGTCCGGGGAGCCAAGGACGGAAATTCTACGAGCAGTACTTC.

The CDR3, as DNA: TGTGCCAGCAGTTTAGGGGACACTAGGGGGGAGCTGTTTTTT. This translates into CASSLGDTRGELFF. The V gene is TRBV28, the J gene TRBJ2-2; maybe TRBD1 (6 bases). The V end lost 2 bases, the J end lost 8 bases, and 12 bases lay between the germline ends. Looked up from germline, CDR1 is MDHEN and CDR2 is SYDVKM. The CDR3 contains 14 residues.

The rearrangement joins TRBV25-1 to TRBJ2-5; D not resolved. The V and J ends lost 1 base and 5 bases respectively, with 5 bases between them. CDR3 length equals 12 residues. CDR1 MGHDK and CDR2 SYGVNS come from the germline V gene. In DNA form, the CDR3 reads TGTGCCAGCAGTGAATGGGATGAGACCCAGTACTTC. Protein product: CASSEWDETQYF.

The V gene is TRBV5-1, the J gene TRBJ1-1; no clear D. V gave up 0 bases and J gave up 8 bases, with 5 bases separating them. The germline CDR1 and CDR2 sequences are SGHRS and YFSETQ. The CDR3 sequence is 11 residues long. The CDR3 region is CASSLGFEAFF. In DNA form, the CDR3 reads TGCGCCAGCAGCTTGGGGTTCGAAGCTTTCTTT.

The chain is built from TRBV2 and TRBJ2-7; 8 nucleotides line up with TRBD1. The CDR3 contains 15 residues. After removal of 0 bases from V and 3 bases from J, the junction contained 4 bases not matched to a gene. Germline CDR1 reads SNHLY; CDR2 reads FYNNEI. This chain's CDR3 is CASSEADTGGYEQYF. CDR3 bases: TGTGCCAGCAGTGAAGCGGATACAGGGGGCTACGAGCAGTACTTC.

CDR3 bases: TGTGCCAGCAGCTCGGCCGCCTACGAGCAGTACTTC. Translation gives CASSSAAYEQYF. V usage is TRBV2 and J usage is TRBJ2-7; D gene unclear. V gave up 6 bases and J gave up 2 bases, with 8 bases separating them. The germline CDR1 and CDR2 sequences are SNHLY and FYNNEI. The CDR3 consists of 12 residues.

The chain carries TRBV7-9 and TRBJ2-2, with a weak D call TRBD1 (6 bases). This CDR3 region has 13 residues. Trimming left V 4 bases short and J 8 bases short, with 11 bases between. From germline, CDR1 is SEHNR and CDR2 FQNEAQ (reference sequence). CDR3 amino acids: CASSSVGGGELFF. In nucleotides, the CDR3 is TGTGCCAGCAGCTCCGTAGGGGGAGGGGAGCTGTTTTTT.

This clone was seen only once. The chain links TRBV5-6 to TRBJ1-2; TRBD1 agrees at 7 bases. V was pared by 3 bases and J by 5 bases, with 4 bases of the junction left unmatched. The germline gives CDR1 SGHDT, CDR2 YYEEEE. CDR3 size: 13 residues. In DNA form, the CDR3 reads TGTGCCAGCAGCTCGGGGGGACAGTATGGCTACACCTTC. It codes for CASSSGGQYGYTF.